This T cell receptor beta chain was observed in a study of blood T cell repertoires in COVID-19. Trimming removed 5 bases at V and 4 bases at J, with 8 bases between. CDR1 and CDR2 (germline): MDHEN, SYDVKM. The CDR3 has 12 amino acids. Libraries were prepared by immunoSEQ multiplex PCR; TCRdb keeps only in-frame clonotypes and omits some of them. The table has roughly 220,000 clones, roughly 76% seen once. The sequenced material came from peripheral blood. The source of this sequence is a woman at least 80 years old with COVID-19, enrolled during active disease. The rearrangement links TRBV28 to TRBJ1-2, with no clear D. As DNA, the CDR3 is TGTGCCAGCAGTAAGACAATCTATGGCTACACCTTC. It yields the protein CASSKTIYGYTF.